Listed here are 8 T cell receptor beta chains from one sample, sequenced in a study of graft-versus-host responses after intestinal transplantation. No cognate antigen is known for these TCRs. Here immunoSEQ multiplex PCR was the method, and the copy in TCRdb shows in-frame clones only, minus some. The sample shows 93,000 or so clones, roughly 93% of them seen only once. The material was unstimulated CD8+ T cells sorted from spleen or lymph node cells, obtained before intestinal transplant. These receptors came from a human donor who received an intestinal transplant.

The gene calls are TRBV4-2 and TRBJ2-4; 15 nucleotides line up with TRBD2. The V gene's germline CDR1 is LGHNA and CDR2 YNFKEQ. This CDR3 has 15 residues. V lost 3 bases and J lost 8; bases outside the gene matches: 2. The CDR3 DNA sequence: TGTGCCAGCAGCCAGAGGACTAGCGGGGGGGACATTCAGTACTTC. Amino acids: CASSQRTSGGDIQYF.

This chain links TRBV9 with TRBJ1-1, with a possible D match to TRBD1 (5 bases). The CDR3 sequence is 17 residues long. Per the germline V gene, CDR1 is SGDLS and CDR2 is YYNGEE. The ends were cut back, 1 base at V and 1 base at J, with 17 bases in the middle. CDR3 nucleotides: TGTGCCAGCAGCGTAACCGGTCGTCCGGGGCCGAACACTGAAGCTTTCTTT. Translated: CASSVTGRPGPNTEAFF. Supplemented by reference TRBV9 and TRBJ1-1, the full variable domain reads DSGVTQTPKHLITATGQRVTLRCSPRSGDLSVYWYQQSLDQGLQFLIQYYNGEERAKGNILERFSAQQFPDLHSELNLSSLELGDSALYFCASSVTGRPGPNTEAFFGQGTRLTVV.

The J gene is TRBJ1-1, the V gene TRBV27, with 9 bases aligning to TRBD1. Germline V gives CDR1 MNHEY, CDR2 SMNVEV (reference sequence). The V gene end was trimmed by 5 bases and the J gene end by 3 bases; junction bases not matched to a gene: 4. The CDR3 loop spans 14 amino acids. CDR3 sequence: CASSAQGAHTEAFF. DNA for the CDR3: TGTGCCAGCAGTGCACAGGGGGCGCACACTGAAGCTTTCTTT.

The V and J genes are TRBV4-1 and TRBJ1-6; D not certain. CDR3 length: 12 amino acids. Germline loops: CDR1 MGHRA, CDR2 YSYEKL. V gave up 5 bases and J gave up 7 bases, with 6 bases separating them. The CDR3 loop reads CASSSRNSPLHF. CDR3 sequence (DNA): TGCGCCAGCAGCAGTAGGAATTCACCCCTCCACTTT.

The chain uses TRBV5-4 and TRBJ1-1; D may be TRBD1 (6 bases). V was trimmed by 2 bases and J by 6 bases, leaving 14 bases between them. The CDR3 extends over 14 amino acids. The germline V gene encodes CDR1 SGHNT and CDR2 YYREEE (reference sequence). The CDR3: CASSFSTGIPEAFF. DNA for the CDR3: TGTGCCAGCAGCTTCTCAACAGGGATACCTGAAGCTTTCTTT.

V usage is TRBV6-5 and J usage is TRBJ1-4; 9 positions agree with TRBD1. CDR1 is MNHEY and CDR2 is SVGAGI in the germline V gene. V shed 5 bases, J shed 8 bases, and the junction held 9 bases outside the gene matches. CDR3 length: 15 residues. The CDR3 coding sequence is TGTGCCAGCAGTCCTACAGGGGGCGTAGGGGAAAAACTGTTTTTT. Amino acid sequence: CASSPTGGVGEKLFF.

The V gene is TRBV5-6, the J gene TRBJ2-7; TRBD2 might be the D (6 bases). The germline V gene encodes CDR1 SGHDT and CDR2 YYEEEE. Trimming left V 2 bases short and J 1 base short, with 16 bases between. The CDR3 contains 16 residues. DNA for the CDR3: TGTGCCAGCAGCTTTCTTTTCGGGGGAAGATCCTACGAGCAGTACTTC. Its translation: CASSFLFGGRSYEQYF.

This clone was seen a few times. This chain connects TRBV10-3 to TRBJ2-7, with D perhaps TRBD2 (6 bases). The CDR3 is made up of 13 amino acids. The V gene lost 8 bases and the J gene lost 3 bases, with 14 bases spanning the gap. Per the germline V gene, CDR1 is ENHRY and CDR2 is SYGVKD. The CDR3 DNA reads TGTGCCATCTCTGCTAGCGAGCTCTACGAGCAGTACTTC. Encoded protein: CAISASELYEQYF.